The 6 T cell receptor beta chains listed next were all sequenced from one sample in a study of blood T cell repertoires in COVID-19. The protocol was immunoSEQ multiplex PCR, while the TCRdb copy is restricted to in-frame clones and leaves out a portion. The sample consists of 120,000 to 150,000 clones, over 75% of them appearing once. Sequences were obtained from PBMCs or T cells enriched from blood (not recorded which). The receptors shown here come from a young woman with acute COVID-19.

Only a few counts were recorded for this clone. The chain joins TRBV18 to TRBJ1-1; D gene uncertain. Germline V gene data show CDR1 as KGHSH and CDR2 as LQKENI. V lost 3 bases, J lost 5 bases, and 13 bases lay in between. The CDR3 sequence is 14 residues long. The CDR3 region has the DNA TGTGCCAGCTCACCCGAACGGGTCGGAACTGAAGCTTTCTTT. This sequence encodes CASSPERVGTEAFF.

This clone was recorded a few times. The gene calls are TRBV25-1 and TRBJ1-4, with 11 bases that match TRBD1. The germline CDR1 and CDR2 sequences are MGHDK and SYGVNS. Germline trimming cut 3 bases from V and 6 bases from J; bases unmatched to any gene: 3. The CDR3 sequence is 15 residues long. This CDR3 is CASSDQGQGDEKLFF. In nucleotides, the CDR3 is TGTGCCAGCAGTGACCAGGGACAGGGGGATGAAAAACTGTTTTTT.

This clone was seen a few times. This sequence joins TRBV30 and TRBJ2-3, with a possible D match to TRBD2 (7 bases). The CDR3 has 15 residues. Germline CDR1 GTSNPN, CDR2 SVGIG (reference sequence). V lost 3 bases and J 0 bases, leaving 13 bases between the germline ends. The CDR3 here is CAWRGGGGSTDTQYF. CDR3 DNA: TGTGCCTGGAGAGGGGGGGGCGGGAGCACAGATACGCAGTATTTT.

The chain couples TRBV4-1 to TRBJ1-5; 7 bases are shared with TRBD1. The CDR3 covers 14 residues. Germline CDR1 MGHRA, CDR2 YSYEKL. Unmatched junction bases numbered 3, after V lost 1 base and J lost 6 bases. CDR3 nucleotide sequence: TGCGCCAGCAGCCAAGGGACAGGCGGTCAGCCCCAGCATTTT. Protein: CASSQGTGGQPQHF.

J is TRBJ2-1 and V is TRBV4-3; no firm D call. Germline V CDR1 and CDR2: LGHNA, YSLEER. The CDR3 has 10 amino acids. Trimming pared 2 bases from V and 11 bases from J, leaving 4 bases between. This chain's CDR3 is CASSQPKQFF. The DNA of the CDR3 is TGCGCCAGCAGCCAACCAAAGCAGTTCTTC.

This clone was found once. The chain recombines TRBV28 with TRBJ1-5; possibly TRBD1 for D (6 bases). The CDR3 covers 17 residues. Germline assignment: CDR1 MDHEN and CDR2 SYDVKM. V was trimmed by 5 bases and J by 0 bases, leaving 17 bases between them. The CDR3 spells CASSRLTGLNSNQPQHF. The CDR3 DNA is TGTGCCAGCAGTCGCCTCACAGGGCTAAATAGCAATCAGCCCCAGCATTTT.